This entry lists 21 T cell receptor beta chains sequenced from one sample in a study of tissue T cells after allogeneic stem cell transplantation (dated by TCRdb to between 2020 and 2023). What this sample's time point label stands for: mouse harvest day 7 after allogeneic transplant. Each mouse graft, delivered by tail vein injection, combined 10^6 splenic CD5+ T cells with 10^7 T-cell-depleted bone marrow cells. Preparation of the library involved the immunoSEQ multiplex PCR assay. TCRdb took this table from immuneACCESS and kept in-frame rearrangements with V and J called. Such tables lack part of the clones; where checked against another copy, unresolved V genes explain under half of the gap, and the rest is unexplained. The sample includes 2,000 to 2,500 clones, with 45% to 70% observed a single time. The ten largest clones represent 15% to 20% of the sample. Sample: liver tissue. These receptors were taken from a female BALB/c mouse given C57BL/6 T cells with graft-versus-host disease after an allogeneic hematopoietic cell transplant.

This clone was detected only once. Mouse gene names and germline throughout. CDR3 sequence reads: CASCRAGRGTGQLYF. Partial CDR3 DNA: TGTGCCAGCTGTCGAGCGGGGCGCGGCACCGGGCAGCTCTAC. The chain couples TRBV12-1 to TRBJ2-2; D may be TRBD1 or TRBD2 (5 bases each). The sequenced fragment ends 1 residue before the CDR3 boundary, so the rest is inferred from the germline J gene. CDR1 SGHSN and CDR2 HYEKVE come from the germline V gene. The V end lost 5 bases, the J end lost 4 bases, and 16 bases lay between the germline ends. This CDR3 contains 15 residues.

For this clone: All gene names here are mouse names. The CDR3 protein is CASSIGDNNSPLYF. The CDR3 DNA, read in part, is TGTGCCAGCAGTATTGGGGACAATAATTCGCCCCTCTAC. The chain is built from TRBV19 and TRBJ1-6; perhaps TRBD1 as D (6 bases). The read ends 1 residue before the CDR3 terminus; that terminus is restored from the germline J gene. TRBJ1-6 is noted as an ORF with a role that remains uncertain. Germline V gene sequence: CDR1 FNHDT, CDR2 SITEND (reference sequence). The CDR3 is 14 residues long. The germline V and J ends were trimmed by 2 bases and 5 bases, with 8 bases remaining between them.

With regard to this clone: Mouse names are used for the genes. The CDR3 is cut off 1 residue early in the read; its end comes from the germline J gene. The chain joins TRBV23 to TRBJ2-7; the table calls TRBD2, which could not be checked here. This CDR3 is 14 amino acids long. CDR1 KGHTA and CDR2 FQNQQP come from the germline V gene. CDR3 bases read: TGCTCCAGCAGCCGGGGGACTGGGTTCTATGAACAGTAC. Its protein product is CSSSRGTGFYEQY. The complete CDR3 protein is CSSSRGTGFYEQYF.

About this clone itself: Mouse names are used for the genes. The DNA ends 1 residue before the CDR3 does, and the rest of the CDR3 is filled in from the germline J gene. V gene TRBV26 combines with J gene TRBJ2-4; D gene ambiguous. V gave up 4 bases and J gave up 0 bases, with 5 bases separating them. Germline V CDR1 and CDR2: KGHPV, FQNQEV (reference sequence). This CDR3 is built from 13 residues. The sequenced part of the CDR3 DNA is TGTGCCAGCAGTCAGGGAAGTCAAAACACCTTGTAC. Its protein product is CASSQGSQNTLY. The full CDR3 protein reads CASSQGSQNTLYF. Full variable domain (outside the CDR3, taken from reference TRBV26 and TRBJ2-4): NSKVIQTPRYLVKGQGQKAKMRCIPEKGHPVVFWYQQNKNNEFKFLINFQNQEVLQQIDMTEKRFSAECPSNSPCSLEIQSSEAGDSALYLCASSQGSQNTLYFGAGTRLSVL.

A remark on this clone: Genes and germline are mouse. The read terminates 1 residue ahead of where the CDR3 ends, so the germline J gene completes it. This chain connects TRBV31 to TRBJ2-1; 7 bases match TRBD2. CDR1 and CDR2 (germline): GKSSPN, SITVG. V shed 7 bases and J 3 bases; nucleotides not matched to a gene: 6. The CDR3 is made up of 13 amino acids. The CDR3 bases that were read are TGTGCCTCCAACTGGGGTTCCTATGCTGAGCAGTTC. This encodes CASNWGSYAEQF. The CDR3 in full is CASNWGSYAEQFF.

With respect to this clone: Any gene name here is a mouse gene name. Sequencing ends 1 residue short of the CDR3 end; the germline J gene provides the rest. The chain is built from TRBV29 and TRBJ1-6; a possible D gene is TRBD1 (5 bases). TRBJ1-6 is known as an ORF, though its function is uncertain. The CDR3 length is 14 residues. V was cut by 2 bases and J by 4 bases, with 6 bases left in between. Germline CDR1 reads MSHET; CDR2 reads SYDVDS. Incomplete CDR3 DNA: TGTGCTAGCAGTTTAGAGGGGTATAATTCGCCCCTCTAC. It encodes CASSLEGYNSPLY. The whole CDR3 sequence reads CASSLEGYNSPLYF.

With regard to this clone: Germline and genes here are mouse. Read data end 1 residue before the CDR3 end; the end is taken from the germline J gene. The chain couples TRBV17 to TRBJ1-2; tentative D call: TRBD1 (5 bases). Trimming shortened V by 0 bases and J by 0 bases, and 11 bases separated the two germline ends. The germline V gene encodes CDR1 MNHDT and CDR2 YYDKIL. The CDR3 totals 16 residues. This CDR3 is CASSRDKDTPNSDYTF. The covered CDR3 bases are TGTGCTAGCAGTAGAGATAAGGACACTCCAAACTCCGACTACACC.

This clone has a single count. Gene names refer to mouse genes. This CDR3 is CASSQDGAANTEVFF. CDR3 bases read: TGTGCCAGCAGCCAAGATGGGGCAGCAAACACAGAAGTCTTC. This sequence joins TRBV5 and TRBJ1-1; a weak D match, TRBD1 (5 bases). Sequencing ends 1 residue short of the CDR3 end; the germline J gene provides the rest. The ends were cut back, 0 bases at V and 0 bases at J, with 8 bases in the middle. The CDR3 sequence is 15 residues long. Germline V CDR1 and CDR2: LGHNA, YNLKQL (reference sequence).

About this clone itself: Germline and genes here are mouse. Partial CDR3 DNA: TGTGCCAGCAGGGACAGGGAGAATTCGCCCCTCTAC. Encoded protein: CASRDRENSPLY. The complete CDR3 protein is CASRDRENSPLYF. This sequence joins TRBV26 and TRBJ1-6, with 8 bases identical to TRBD1. The missing CDR3 end, 1 residue past where the read stops, is filled in from the germline J gene. TRBJ1-6 is placed among ORFs of uncertain function. V lost 6 bases and J lost 7; bases outside the gene matches: 2. Germline loops: CDR1 KGHPV, CDR2 FQNQEV (reference sequence). The CDR3 totals 13 residues.

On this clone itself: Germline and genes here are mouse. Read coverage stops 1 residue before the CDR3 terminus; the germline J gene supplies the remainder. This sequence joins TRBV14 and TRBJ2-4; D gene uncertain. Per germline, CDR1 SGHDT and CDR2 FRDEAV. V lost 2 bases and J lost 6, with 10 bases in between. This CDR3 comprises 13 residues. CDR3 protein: CASSLPGPNTLYF. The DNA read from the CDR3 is TGTGCCAGCAGTTTACCGGGCCCCAACACCTTGTAC.

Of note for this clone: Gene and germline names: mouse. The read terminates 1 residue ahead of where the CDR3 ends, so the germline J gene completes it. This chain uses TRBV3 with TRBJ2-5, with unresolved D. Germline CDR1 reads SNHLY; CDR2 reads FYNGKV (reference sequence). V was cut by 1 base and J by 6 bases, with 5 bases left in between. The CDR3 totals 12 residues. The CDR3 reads CASSLVGDTQYF. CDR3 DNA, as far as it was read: TGTGCCAGCAGCTTAGTAGGGGACACCCAGTAC.

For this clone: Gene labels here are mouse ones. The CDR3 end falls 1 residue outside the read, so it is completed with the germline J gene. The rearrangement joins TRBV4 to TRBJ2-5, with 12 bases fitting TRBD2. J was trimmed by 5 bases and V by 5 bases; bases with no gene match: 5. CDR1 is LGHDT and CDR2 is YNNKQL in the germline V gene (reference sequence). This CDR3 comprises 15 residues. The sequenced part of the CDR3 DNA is TGTGCCAGCAGCCCGGACTGGGGGGGTGGAGACACCCAGTAC. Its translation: CASSPDWGGGDTQY. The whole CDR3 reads CASSPDWGGGDTQYF.

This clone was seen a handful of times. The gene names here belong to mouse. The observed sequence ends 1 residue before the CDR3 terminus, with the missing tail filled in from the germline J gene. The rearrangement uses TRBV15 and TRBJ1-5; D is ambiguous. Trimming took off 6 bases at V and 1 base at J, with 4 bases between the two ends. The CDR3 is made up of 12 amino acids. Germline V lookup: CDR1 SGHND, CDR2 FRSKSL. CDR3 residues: CASRTNNQAPLF. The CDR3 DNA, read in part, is TGTGCCAGCAGGACGAACAACCAGGCTCCGCTT.

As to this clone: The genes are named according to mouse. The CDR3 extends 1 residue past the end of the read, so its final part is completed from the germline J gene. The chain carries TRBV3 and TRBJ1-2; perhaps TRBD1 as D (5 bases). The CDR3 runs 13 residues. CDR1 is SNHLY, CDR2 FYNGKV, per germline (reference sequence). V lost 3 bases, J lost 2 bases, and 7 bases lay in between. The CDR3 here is CASSFRGNSDYTF. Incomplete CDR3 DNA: TGTGCCAGCAGCTTCCGGGGGAACTCCGACTACACC.

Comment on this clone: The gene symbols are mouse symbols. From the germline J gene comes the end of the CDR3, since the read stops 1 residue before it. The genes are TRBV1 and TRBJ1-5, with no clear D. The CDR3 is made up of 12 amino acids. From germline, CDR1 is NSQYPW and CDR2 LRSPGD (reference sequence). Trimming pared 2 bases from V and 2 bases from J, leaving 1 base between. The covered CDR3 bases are TGCACCTGCAGTGCATACAACCAGGCTCCGCTT. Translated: CTCSAYNQAPL. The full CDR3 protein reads CTCSAYNQAPLF.

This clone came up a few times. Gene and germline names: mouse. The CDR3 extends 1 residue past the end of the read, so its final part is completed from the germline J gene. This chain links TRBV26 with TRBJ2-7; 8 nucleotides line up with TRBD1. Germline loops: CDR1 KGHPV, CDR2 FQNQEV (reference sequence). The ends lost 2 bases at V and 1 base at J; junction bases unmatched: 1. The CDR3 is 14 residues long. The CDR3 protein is CASSLGQGSYEQYF. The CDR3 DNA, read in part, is TGTGCCAGCAGTCTGGGACAGGGTTCCTATGAACAGTAC.

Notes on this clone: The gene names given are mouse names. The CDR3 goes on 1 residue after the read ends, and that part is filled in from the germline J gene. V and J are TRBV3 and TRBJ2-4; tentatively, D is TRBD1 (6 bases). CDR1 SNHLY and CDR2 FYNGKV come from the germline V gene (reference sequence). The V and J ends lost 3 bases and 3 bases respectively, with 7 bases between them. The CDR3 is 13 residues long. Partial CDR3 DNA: TGTGCCAGCAGCTTCAGGGGACAAAACACCTTGTAC. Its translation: CASSFRGQNTLY. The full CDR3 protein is CASSFRGQNTLYF. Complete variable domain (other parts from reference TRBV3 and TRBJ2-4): GPKVLQIPSHQIIDMGQMVTLNCDPVSNHLYFYWYKQILGQQMEFLVNFYNGKVMEKSKLFKDQFSVERPDGSYFTLKIQPTALEDSAVYFCASSFRGQNTLYFGAGTRLSVL.

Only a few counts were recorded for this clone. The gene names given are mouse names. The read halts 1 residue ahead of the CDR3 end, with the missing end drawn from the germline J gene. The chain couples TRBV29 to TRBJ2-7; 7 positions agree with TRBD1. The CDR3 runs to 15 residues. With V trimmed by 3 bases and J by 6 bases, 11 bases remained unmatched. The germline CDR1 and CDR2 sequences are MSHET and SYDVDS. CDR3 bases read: TGTGCTAGCAGTTTCCCCACAGGGGTGGTGGGTGAACAGTAC. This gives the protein CASSFPTGVVGEQY. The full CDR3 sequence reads CASSFPTGVVGEQYF.

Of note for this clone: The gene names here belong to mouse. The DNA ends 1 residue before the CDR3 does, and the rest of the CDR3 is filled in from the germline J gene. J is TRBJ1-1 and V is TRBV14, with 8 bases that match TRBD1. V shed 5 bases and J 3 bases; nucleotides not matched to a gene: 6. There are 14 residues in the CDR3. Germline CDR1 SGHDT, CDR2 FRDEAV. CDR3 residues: CASRRTGRDTEVFF. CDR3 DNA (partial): TGTGCCAGCAGGCGGACAGGGAGGGACACAGAAGTCTTC.

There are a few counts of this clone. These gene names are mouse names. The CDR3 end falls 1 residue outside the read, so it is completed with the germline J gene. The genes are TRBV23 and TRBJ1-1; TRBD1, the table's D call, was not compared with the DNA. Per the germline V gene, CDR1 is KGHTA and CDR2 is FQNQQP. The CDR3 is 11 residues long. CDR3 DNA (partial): TGCTCCAGCAGTGCAGACAGAGAAGTCTTC. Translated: CSSSADREVF. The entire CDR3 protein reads CSSSADREVFF.

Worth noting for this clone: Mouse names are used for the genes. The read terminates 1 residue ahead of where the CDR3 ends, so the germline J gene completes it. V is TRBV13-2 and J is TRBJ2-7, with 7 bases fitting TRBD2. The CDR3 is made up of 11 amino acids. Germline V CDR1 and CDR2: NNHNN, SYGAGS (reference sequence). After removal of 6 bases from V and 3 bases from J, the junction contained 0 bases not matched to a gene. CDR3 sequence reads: CASDWGYEQYF. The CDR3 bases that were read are TGTGCCAGCGACTGGGGCTATGAACAGTAC.